This TCR beta chain originates from a study of blood T cell repertoires in COVID-19 (dated by TCRdb to 2018 to 2021). For the wider study: The collaborator samples originated in the United States, Italy and Spain and spanned the acute and convalescent phases of COVID-19. The prospective study material was composed of cDNA or gDNA derived from T cells, B-cell-depleted T cells, or PBMCs. The dataset comprised deeply sampled blood TCRbeta repertoires from subjects exposed to, actively infected with, or recovered from COVID-19. The repertoires were released in a freely available public database intended as a resource for research on the immune response to SARS-CoV-2. The samples were drawn from the first 160 participants of the ongoing ImmuneRACE study and from 950 to 1,500 subjects provided by 6 global collaborators. Sample metadata almost always included a de-identified subject ID, COVID-19 status, age in years and sex. HLA class I and class II types, where available, came from metadata supplied by the sample provider rather than from assay-based typing.

The germline V gene specifies SGDLS as CDR1 and YYNGEE as CDR2. The CDR3 spans 14 residues, from the cysteine through the phenylalanine. Only CDR3 DNA remains: 42 bases, in frame from the first base. Trimming removed 0 bases from V and 8 bases from J, leaving 12 bases between the germline ends. TCRbeta CDR3 regions were amplified from genomic DNA by means of the immunoSEQ Assay, a bias-controlled multiplex PCR. As for the original processing: The number of nucleated cells in each sample was estimated by amplification of reference gene primers within the assay. To quantify the absolute abundance of each unique TCRbeta CDR3 rearrangement, sequence reads were collapsed and filtered. For each sample, productive Simpson clonality was calculated as the square root of Simpson's diversity index over productive rearrangements. TCRdb took this table from immuneACCESS and kept in-frame rearrangements with V and J called. Such tables lack part of the clones; where checked against another copy, unresolved V genes explain under half of the gap, and the rest is unexplained. That table gives V, J and clone size, and the DNA gave D and trimming. This sample holds under 250,000 clones; more than 75% were observed only once. The ten largest clones take up around 13% of the sample.

Comments on this clone: Its target antigen remains unknown. No much larger clone exists at a distance of one base, and base qualities are not known.

Whole blood was collected in K2EDTA tubes by collaborating institutions according to the institutions' own protocols. Collaborator samples were shipped for TCRbeta analysis as frozen whole blood, isolated PBMCs, or DNA extracted from either sample type. Results the study describes overall, beyond this receptor: The quantity of clinical and demographic metadata differed by source and by participant and was supplied without curation.

The TCR sequence derives from a human donor in a cohort sampled during active COVID-19. The sequence is built from TRBV9 and TRBJ2-1; the D gene is perhaps TRBD2, from 6 matching bases. Sample: peripheral blood. This receptor carries the CDR3 CASSVGLVSDEQFF. The DNA sequence is TGTGCCAGCAGCGTAGGACTAGTCAGCGATGAGCAGTTCTTC.